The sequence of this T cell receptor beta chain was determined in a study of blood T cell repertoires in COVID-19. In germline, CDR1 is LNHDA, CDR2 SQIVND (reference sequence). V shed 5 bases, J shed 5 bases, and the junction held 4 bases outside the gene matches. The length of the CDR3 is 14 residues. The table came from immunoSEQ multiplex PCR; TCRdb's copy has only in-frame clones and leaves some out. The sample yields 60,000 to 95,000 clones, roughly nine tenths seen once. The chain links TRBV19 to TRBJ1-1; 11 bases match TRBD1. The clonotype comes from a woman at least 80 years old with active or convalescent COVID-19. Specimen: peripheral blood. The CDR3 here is CASSLDRGQTEAFF. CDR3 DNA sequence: TGTGCCAGTAGTTTGGACAGGGGGCAAACTGAAGCTTTCTTT.